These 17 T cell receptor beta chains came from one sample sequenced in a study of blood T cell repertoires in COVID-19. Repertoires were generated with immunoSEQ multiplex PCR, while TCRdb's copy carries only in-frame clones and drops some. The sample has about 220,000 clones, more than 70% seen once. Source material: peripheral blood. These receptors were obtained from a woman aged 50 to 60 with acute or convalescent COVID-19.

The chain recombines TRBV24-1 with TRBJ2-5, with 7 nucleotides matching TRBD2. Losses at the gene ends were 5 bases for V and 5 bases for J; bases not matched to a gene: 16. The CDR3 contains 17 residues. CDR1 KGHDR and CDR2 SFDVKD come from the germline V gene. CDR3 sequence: CATSAQLAPTGYETQYF. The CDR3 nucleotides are TGTGCCACCAGTGCCCAACTAGCGCCCACAGGTTACGAGACCCAGTACTTC.

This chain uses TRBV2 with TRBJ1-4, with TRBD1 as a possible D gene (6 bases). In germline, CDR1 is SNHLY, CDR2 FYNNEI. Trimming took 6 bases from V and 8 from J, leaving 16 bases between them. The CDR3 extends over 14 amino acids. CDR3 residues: CASRPGGAREKLFF. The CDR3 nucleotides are TGTGCCAGCAGGCCTGGGGGGGCAAGGGAAAAACTGTTTTTT. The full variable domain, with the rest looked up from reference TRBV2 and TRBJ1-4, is EPEVTQTPSHQVTQMGQEVILRCVPISNHLYFYWYRQILGQKVEFLVSFYNNEISEKSEIFDDQFSVERPDGSNFTLKIRSTKLEDSAMYFCASRPGGAREKLFFGSGTQLSVL.

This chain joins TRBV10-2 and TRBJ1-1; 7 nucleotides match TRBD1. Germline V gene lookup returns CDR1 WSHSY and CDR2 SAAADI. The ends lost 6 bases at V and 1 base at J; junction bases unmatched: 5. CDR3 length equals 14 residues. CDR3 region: CASRAGTENTEAFF. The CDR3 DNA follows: TGCGCCAGCAGGGCCGGGACAGAGAACACTGAAGCTTTCTTT.

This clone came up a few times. CDR3 nucleotides: TGTGCTAGTGCCAAAGACGGGGATCAGCCCCAGCATTTT. This sequence encodes CASAKDGDQPQHF. The genes are TRBV12-5 and TRBJ1-5; D unclear. Trimming removed 7 bases from V and 5 bases from J, with 12 bases in between. Looked up from germline, CDR1 is LGHNT and CDR2 is FRNRAP. This CDR3 contains 13 residues.

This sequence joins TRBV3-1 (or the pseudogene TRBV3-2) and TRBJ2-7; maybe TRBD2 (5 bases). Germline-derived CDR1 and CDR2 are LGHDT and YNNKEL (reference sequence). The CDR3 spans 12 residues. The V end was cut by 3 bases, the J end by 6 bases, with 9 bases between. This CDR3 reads CASSHARGEQYF. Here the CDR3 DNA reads TGTGCCAGCAGCCATGCACGGGGCGAGCAGTACTTC.

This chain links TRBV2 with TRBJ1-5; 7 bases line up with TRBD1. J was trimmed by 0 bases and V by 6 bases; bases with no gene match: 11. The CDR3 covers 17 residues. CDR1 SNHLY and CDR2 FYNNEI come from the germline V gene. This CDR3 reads CASSHGQAQFSNQPQHF. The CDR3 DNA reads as TGTGCCAGCAGCCACGGACAGGCACAGTTTAGCAATCAGCCCCAGCATTTT. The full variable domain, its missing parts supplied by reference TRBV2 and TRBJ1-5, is EPEVTQTPSHQVTQMGQEVILRCVPISNHLYFYWYRQILGQKVEFLVSFYNNEISEKSEIFDDQFSVERPDGSNFTLKIRSTKLEDSAMYFCASSHGQAQFSNQPQHFGDGTRLSIL.

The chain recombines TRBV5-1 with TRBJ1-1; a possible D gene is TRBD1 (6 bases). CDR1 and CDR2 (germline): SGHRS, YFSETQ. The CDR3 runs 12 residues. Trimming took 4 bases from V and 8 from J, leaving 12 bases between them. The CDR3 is CASSPTGSEAFF. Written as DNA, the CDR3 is TGCGCCAGCAGCCCGACAGGTAGCGAAGCTTTCTTT.

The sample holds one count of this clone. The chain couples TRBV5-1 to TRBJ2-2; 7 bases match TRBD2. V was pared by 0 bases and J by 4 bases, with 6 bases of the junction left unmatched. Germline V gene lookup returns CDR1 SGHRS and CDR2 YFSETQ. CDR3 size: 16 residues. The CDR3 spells CASSLVASGGTGELFF. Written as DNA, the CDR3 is TGCGCCAGCAGCTTGGTCGCTAGCGGCGGCACCGGGGAGCTGTTTTTT.

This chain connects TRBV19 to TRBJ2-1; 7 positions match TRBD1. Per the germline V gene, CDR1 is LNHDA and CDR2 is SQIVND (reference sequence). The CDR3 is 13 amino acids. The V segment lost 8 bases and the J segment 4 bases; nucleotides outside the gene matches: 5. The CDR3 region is CASAGTVYNEQFF. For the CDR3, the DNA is TGTGCCAGTGCCGGGACAGTATACAATGAGCAGTTCTTC.

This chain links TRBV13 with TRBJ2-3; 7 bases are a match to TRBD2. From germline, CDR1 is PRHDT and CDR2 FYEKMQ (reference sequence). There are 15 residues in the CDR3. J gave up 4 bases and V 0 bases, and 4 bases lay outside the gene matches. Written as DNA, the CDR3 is TGTGCCAGCAGCTTAGGGGCGGGAGAGGCAGATACGCAGTATTTT. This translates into CASSLGAGEADTQYF.

The CDR3 bases are TGTGCCAGCAGCCCTAGGCAGGGGGCGGGTGGCTACACCTTC. Protein: CASSPRQGAGGYTF. This rearrangement joins TRBV2 to TRBJ1-2, with TRBD1 matching over 8 bases. J gave up 7 bases and V 6 bases, and 10 bases lay outside the gene matches. The germline V gene encodes CDR1 SNHLY and CDR2 FYNNEI. The CDR3 contains 14 residues.

Here the CDR3 reads CASSSGTSGSKETQYF. The CDR3 nucleotides are TGTGCCAGCAGCTCCGGGACTAGCGGGAGTAAAGAGACCCAGTACTTC. J is TRBJ2-5 and V is TRBV5-4, with 14 bases matching TRBD2. In germline, CDR1 is SGHNT, CDR2 YYREEE (reference sequence). The CDR3 extends over 16 amino acids. V lost 3 bases to trimming and J lost 3 bases; unmatched junction nucleotides: 4.

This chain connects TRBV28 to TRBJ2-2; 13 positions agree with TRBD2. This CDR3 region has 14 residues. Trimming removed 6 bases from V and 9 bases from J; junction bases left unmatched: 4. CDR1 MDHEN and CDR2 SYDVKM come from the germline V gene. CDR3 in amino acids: CASSLGTSGRELFF. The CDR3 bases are TGTGCCAGCAGCCTCGGGACTAGCGGGAGGGAGCTGTTTTTT.

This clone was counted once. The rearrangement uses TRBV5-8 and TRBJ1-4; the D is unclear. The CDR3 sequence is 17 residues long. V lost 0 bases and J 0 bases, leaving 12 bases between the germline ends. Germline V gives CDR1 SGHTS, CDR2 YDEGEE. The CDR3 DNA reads TGTGCCAGCAGCTTGGGAAGAGGAATAGCAACTAATGAAAAACTGTTTTTT. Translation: CASSLGRGIATNEKLFF.

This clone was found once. This CDR3 reads CASSLNREDEQYF. Written as DNA, the CDR3 is TGTGCCAGCAGTTTGAACAGGGAAGACGAGCAGTACTTC. V gene TRBV27 combines with J gene TRBJ2-7, with D tentatively TRBD1 (6 bases). Trimming took 3 bases from V and 5 from J, leaving 11 bases between them. Germline V gene data show CDR1 as MNHEY and CDR2 as SMNVEV (reference sequence). The CDR3 contains 13 residues.

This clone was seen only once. CDR3 sequence: CASTTWSGGVNSPLHF. CDR3 nucleotides: TGTGCCAGCACCACATGGTCAGGGGGCGTTAATTCACCCCTCCACTTT. The chain employs TRBV7-9 and TRBJ1-6; 8 positions match TRBD1. There are 16 residues in the CDR3. The germline V gene encodes CDR1 SEHNR and CDR2 FQNEAQ (reference sequence). The trim removed 7 bases at V and 6 bases at J, leaving 11 bases unmatched.

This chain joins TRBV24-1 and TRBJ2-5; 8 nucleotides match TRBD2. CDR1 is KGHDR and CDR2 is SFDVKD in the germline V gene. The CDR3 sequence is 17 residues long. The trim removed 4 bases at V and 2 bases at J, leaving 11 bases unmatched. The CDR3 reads CATSDATGTRSQETQYF. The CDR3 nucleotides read TGTGCCACCAGTGACGCTACCGGGACTAGAAGTCAAGAGACCCAGTACTTC.